These 23 T cell receptor beta chains were sequenced from one sample in a study of T-cell reconstitution after alpha-beta-depleted transplantation in children. Unique molecular identifiers were built into the TCRbeta library. Using its own MiXCR run on the PCR reads, TCRdb lists one record per CDR3 protein. The sample comprises 75,000 to 100,000 distinct CDR3 sequences, roughly 8.3% of which are singletons, and 5.5% to 8.5% rests with the top ten. Sample: PBMCs from the stem cell graft donor, taken from the stem cell graft. Source of these receptors: a human donor who donated a stem cell graft to a child with congenital amegakaryocytic thrombocytopenia.

This chain joins TRBV20-1 and TRBJ1-2, with 11 positions matching TRBD1. Germline loops: CDR1 DFQATT, CDR2 SNEGSKA (reference sequence). The ends lost 0 bases at V and 6 bases at J; junction bases unmatched: 3. The CDR3 totals 14 residues. The CDR3 loop reads CSARDQGQGDGYTF. In DNA, the CDR3 is TGCAGTGCTAGAGATCAGGGACAGGGGGATGGCTACACCTTC.

This clonotype was seen ten or more times. The chain carries TRBV11-1 and TRBJ1-1; 7 bases fit TRBD1. The CDR3 is 15 amino acids. CDR1 and CDR2 (germline): SGHAT, FQDESV (reference sequence). Germline trimming cut 6 bases from V and 0 bases from J; bases unmatched to any gene: 7. CDR3 protein: CASRRTGFMNTEAFF. CDR3 in DNA: TGTGCCAGCAGACGGACAGGCTTTATGAACACTGAAGCTTTCTTT.

This clonotype has at least ten counts. This chain links TRBV5-1 with TRBJ2-1, with 8 bases identical to TRBD2. V was clipped by 3 bases and J by 7 bases; unmatched bases: 12. The CDR3 is made up of 16 amino acids. CDR1 SGHRS and CDR2 YFSETQ come from the germline V gene. The chain's CDR3 is CASSSGLGSGGNEQFF. DNA of the CDR3: TGCGCCAGCAGCTCGGGACTAGGTTCGGGTGGGAATGAGCAGTTCTTC. Filled out from reference TRBV5-1 and TRBJ2-1, the complete variable domain reads KAGVTQTPRYLIKTRGQQVTLSCSPISGHRSVSWYQQTPGQGLQFLFEYFSETQRNKGNFPGRFSGRQFSNSRSEMNVSTLELGDSALYLCASSSGLGSGGNEQFFGPGTRLTVL.

This clonotype was observed at least ten times. The rearrangement joins TRBV5-5 to TRBJ2-3; the match to TRBD2 covers 10 bases. This CDR3 contains 16 residues. V was pared by 5 bases and J by 0 bases, with 6 bases of the junction left unmatched. Germline lookup yields CDR1 SGHKS and CDR2 YYEKEE (reference sequence). Written as DNA, the CDR3 is TGTGCCAGCAGGCCTGTAGCGGGGGGTAGCACAGATACGCAGTATTTT. Translation: CASRPVAGGSTDTQYF.

This clonotype was seen repeatedly, ten times or more. The genes are TRBV20-1 and TRBJ2-7, with D perhaps being TRBD1 or TRBD2 (5 bases each). The CDR3 consists of 12 residues. Per germline, CDR1 DFQATT and CDR2 SNEGSKA (reference sequence). V was pared by 5 bases and J by 0 bases, with 8 bases between. The CDR3 loop reads CSAWDRSYEQYF. The DNA of the CDR3 is TGCAGTGCTTGGGACCGCTCCTACGAGCAGTACTTC.

There are many counts of this clonotype. CDR3 DNA sequence: TGTGCCAGCAGTTTTTCAGGGTGGAAGGAGACCCAGTACTTC. Encoded protein: CASSFSGWKETQYF. J is TRBJ2-5 and V is TRBV12-3 or TRBV12-4; maybe TRBD1 (5 bases). The CDR3 has 14 amino acids. Trimming took 3 bases from V and 5 from J, leaving 13 bases between them.

To note about this clonotype: This may arise from a read error, as a much more abundant clone is one base away. The chain uses TRBV7-3 and TRBJ2-7; 15 bases map to TRBD2. Germline V lookup: CDR1 SGHTA, CDR2 FQGTGA. CDR3 length equals 14 residues. V was pared by 8 bases and J by 6 bases, with 5 bases of the junction left unmatched. As DNA, the CDR3 is TGTGCCAGCTCTCTGGGACTAGCGGGAGGCGAGCAGTACTTC. Translated: CASSLGLAGGEQYF.

This clonotype was counted at least ten times. The chain has TRBV28 and TRBJ1-3; no clear D gene. Germline values: CDR1 MDHEN, CDR2 SYDVKM. The CDR3 has 14 amino acids. Trimming removed 7 bases from V and 4 bases from J, with 14 bases in between. The CDR3 loop is CASKLGSEGNTIYF. CDR3 DNA: TGTGCCAGCAAGTTAGGTTCGGAGGGAAACACCATATATTTT.

This clonotype was picked up many times. The chain couples TRBV6-2 or TRBV6-3 to TRBJ2-1, with TRBD2 identical over 8 bases. This CDR3 comprises 17 residues. Germline V gives CDR1 MNHEY, CDR2 SVGEGT. With 6 bases clipped from V and 7 bases from J, the junction kept 17 bases outside the gene matches. Written as DNA, the CDR3 is TGTGCCAGCAGGCGGGGGGTAGTTACTAGCGGCAGAAATGAGCAGTTCTTC. Translating gives CASRRGVVTSGRNEQFF.

This clonotype was seen at least ten times. This sequence joins TRBV12-3 or TRBV12-4 and TRBJ2-7, with D uncertain. The CDR3 consists of 13 residues. V lost 6 bases to trimming and J lost 2 bases, with 11 bases between them. The CDR3 nucleotides are TGTGCCAGCAGGCTGGACGGAACCTACGAGCAGTACTTC. This translates into CASRLDGTYEQYF.

This clonotype appeared many times. The V call is TRBV20-1, the J call TRBJ1-1; no definite D call. Looked up from germline, CDR1 is DFQATT and CDR2 is SNEGSKA (reference sequence). The V gene lost 3 bases and the J gene lost 7 bases, with 12 bases spanning the gap. The CDR3 is 12 amino acids. Here the CDR3 DNA reads TGCAGTGCTAGCCCGGGCGGCGGTGAAGCTTTCTTT. Amino acids: CSASPGGGEAFF.

In this sample, this clonotype turned up many times. The chain carries TRBV7-9 and TRBJ1-2; possibly TRBD1 for D (5 bases). CDR3 length: 13 amino acids. The germline CDR1 and CDR2 sequences are SEHNR and FQNEAQ (reference sequence). Trimming pared 7 bases from V and 6 bases from J, leaving 15 bases between. CDR3 nucleotides: TGTGCCAGCACCCCATTGGGGCGGGATGGCTACACCTTC. This encodes CASTPLGRDGYTF.

This clonotype was counted ten times or more. The chain is built from TRBV20-1 and TRBJ2-1, with D uncertain. V dropped 6 bases and J dropped 1 base, with 13 bases sitting between them. The CDR3 covers 14 residues. Germline V gives CDR1 DFQATT, CDR2 SNEGSKA (reference sequence). The CDR3 DNA is TGCAGTGCGATGAAAGGAAGTTCCTACAATGAGCAGTTCTTC. This codes for CSAMKGSSYNEQFF.

Ten or more counts support this clonotype. The rearrangement joins TRBV7-9 to TRBJ1-2; D is uncertain. Trimming shortened V by 5 bases and J by 5 bases, and 15 bases separated the two germline ends. Germline CDR1 and CDR2: SEHNR and FQNEAQ (reference sequence). This CDR3 is 14 amino acids long. The CDR3 loop reads CASSPEAWEYGYTF. The CDR3 nucleotides are TGTGCCAGCAGCCCGGAAGCATGGGAATATGGCTACACCTTC.

This clonotype came up many times. The V and J genes are TRBV5-1 and TRBJ1-1; TRBD1 matches 7 bases. V shed 5 bases, J shed 8 bases, and the junction held 3 bases outside the gene matches. The CDR3 is 11 amino acids. The germline V gene has CDR1 SGHRS and CDR2 YFSETQ. The CDR3: CASSSDREAFF. The CDR3 region has the DNA TGCGCCAGCAGTTCGGACAGGGAAGCTTTCTTT. Full variable domain (remainder filled in from reference TRBV5-1 and TRBJ1-1): KAGVTQTPRYLIKTRGQQVTLSCSPISGHRSVSWYQQTPGQGLQFLFEYFSETQRNKGNFPGRFSGRQFSNSRSEMNVSTLELGDSALYLCASSSDREAFFGQGTRLTVV.

This clonotype was seen repeatedly, ten times or more. CDR3 residues: CASSLEWGSDQPQHF. The CDR3 DNA follows: TGCGCCAGCAGCTTGGAGTGGGGATCGGATCAGCCCCAGCATTTT. The chain combines TRBV5-1 with TRBJ1-5, with D unresolved. The CDR3 consists of 15 residues. Germline CDR1 SGHRS, CDR2 YFSETQ. V shed 0 bases and J shed 5 bases, with 12 bases lying between them.

The chain recombines TRBV12-3 or TRBV12-4 with TRBJ2-3, with 7 bases aligning to TRBD2. Trimming took 5 bases from V and 4 from J; bases not matched to a gene: 9. This CDR3 has 15 residues. Here the CDR3 reads CASSPTAGLADTQYF. For the CDR3, the DNA is TGTGCCAGCAGTCCCACAGCGGGGTTAGCAGATACGCAGTATTTT.

This clonotype occurred many times. The chain recombines TRBV18 with TRBJ2-7; 11 bases map to TRBD2. The CDR3 has 14 amino acids. Trimming cost V 3 bases and J 5 bases; bases outside gene matches: 3. Germline assignment: CDR1 KGHSH and CDR2 LQKENI. CDR3 amino acids: CASSPPGLADEQYF. In DNA, the CDR3 is TGTGCCAGCTCACCCCCGGGACTAGCGGACGAGCAGTACTTC.

This clonotype was seen a handful of times. The chain joins TRBV20-1 to TRBJ1-2, with unresolved D. V lost 3 bases and J 6 bases, leaving 11 bases between the germline ends. Germline values: CDR1 DFQATT, CDR2 SNEGSKA (reference sequence). The CDR3 has 12 residues. The CDR3 coding sequence is TGCAGTGCTAGTACGGGGATCCATGGCTACACCTTC. Its protein is CSASTGIHGYTF.

This clonotype is labeled medium-sized. The CDR3 bases are TGCAGTGCTCCCAGACTAGCGGGGTCCTACAATGAGCAGTTCTTC. This encodes CSAPRLAGSYNEQFF. The chain carries TRBV20-1 and TRBJ2-1; 11 bases align to TRBD2. Germline CDR1 is DFQATT and CDR2 is SNEGSKA (reference sequence). The junction had 4 bases not matched to a gene; V was cut back by 5 bases and J by 1 base. This CDR3 spans 15 amino acids.

In its sample, this clonotype was seen many times. The rearrangement uses TRBV29-1 and TRBJ2-6, with 8 bases fitting TRBD1. V dropped 2 bases and J dropped 2; count of bases not matched to a gene: 5. This CDR3 is 16 amino acids long. Germline CDR1 reads SQVTM; CDR2 reads ANQGSEA. Here the CDR3 DNA reads TGCAGCGTTGAAAACCCAGGGGGCGCTGGGGCCAACGTCCTGACTTTC. Protein sequence: CSVENPGGAGANVLTF.

The sample holds many counts of this clonotype. This rearrangement joins TRBV5-1 to TRBJ1-1; weak D call: TRBD1 (6 bases). Germline V lookup: CDR1 SGHRS, CDR2 YFSETQ. V shed 1 base and J shed 1 base, with 8 bases lying between them. The CDR3 sequence is 14 residues long. CDR3 bases: TGCGCCAGCAGCTTGCGACAGGCGAACACTGAAGCTTTCTTT. This translates into CASSLRQANTEAFF.

This clonotype ranks as medium-sized. The chain is built from TRBV5-1 and TRBJ2-1, with D possibly matching TRBD1 (6 bases). The germline gives CDR1 SGHRS, CDR2 YFSETQ. This CDR3 has 13 residues. V was pared by 0 bases and J by 5 bases, with 6 bases between. The CDR3 nucleotides read TGCGCCAGCAGCTTGGGGGACAACAATGAGCAGTTCTTC. Translating it yields CASSLGDNNEQFF.